The rows below give T cell receptor beta chains drawn from one sample of a study of blood T cell repertoires in COVID-19. The table came from immunoSEQ multiplex PCR; TCRdb's copy has only in-frame clones and leaves some out. The table lists 120,000 to 150,000 clones, 85% of them singletons, with roughly 2.6% in the top ten. Sequencing was done on a sample of peripheral blood. Every receptor here comes from a human donor with acute or convalescent COVID-19. The donor label of this sample is uncertain. Each CDR3 is given with its conserved first and last residue. D genes are given only for firm matches. Not every row has a clone size; where given, it reads once, few, many or a size class.

- | TRBD2 | TRBJ2-3 | 14 | TRBV28 | TGTGCCAGCAGTTTAGCGGGAGGATCAGATACGCAGTATTTT | CASSLAGGSDTQYF
once | TRBD2 | TRBJ2-3 | 19 | TRBV7-8 | TGTGCCAGCAGCTTATGGGTTACCGGACTAGCGGGAATTACAGATACGCAGTATTTT | CASSLWVTGLAGITDTQYF
- | TRBD1 | TRBJ1-5 | 17 | TRBV12-5 | TGTGCTAGTGGTTTTGGACAGGGGGGTTTTCGGCTTCAGCCCCAGCATTTT | CASGFGQGGFRLQPQHF
- | - | TRBJ1-1 | 14 | TRBV7-9 | TGTGCCAGCAGCTTAGGGGCCCGGAACACTGAAGCTTTCTTT | CASSLGARNTEAFF
few | TRBD1 | TRBJ2-2 | 17 | TRBV11-3 | TGTGCCAGCAGCCCCGACAGGGGCGTAGCGAACACCGGGGAGCTGTTTTTT | CASSPDRGVANTGELFF
- | - | TRBJ1-2 | 16 | TRBV28 | TGTGCCAGCAGTTTATCCGTCAGGGGTTTGAACTATGGCTACACCTTC | CASSLSVRGLNYGYTF
- | TRBD2 | TRBJ2-2 | 16 | TRBV5-4 | TGTGCCAGCAGCGGGACTAGCGGGAGCAACACCGGGGAGCTGTTTTTT | CASSGTSGSNTGELFF
- | TRBD1 | TRBJ1-6 | 12 | TRBV6-5 | TGTGCCAGCAGCTACAGGGGATCACCCCTCCACTTT | CASSYRGSPLHF
few | - | TRBJ1-3 | 14 | TRBV30 | TGTGCCTGGAGTGTCGGAGGGAGAGGAAACACCATATATTTT | CAWSVGGRGNTIYF
many | - | TRBJ1-2 | 15 | TRBV13 | TGTGCCAGCAGCGCCGGGTTCTCAGATAACTATGGCTACACCTTC | CASSAGFSDNYGYTF
- | - | TRBJ1-2 | 14 | TRBV20-1 | TGCAGTGCTAGTTCCGGAACTACACCTTATGGCTACACCTTC | CSASSGTTPYGYTF
- | - | TRBJ1-4 | 13 | TRBV11-3 | TGTGCCAGCAGCTCTTCCCCGGACAGCAAACTGTTTTTT | CASSSSPDSKLFF
- | TRBD2 | TRBJ2-4 | 16 | TRBV28 | TGTGCCAGCAGTCCTAGCGGGGGGGCACGGAGAAACATTCAGTACTTC | CASSPSGGARRNIQYF
- | TRBD2 | TRBJ2-1 | 18 | TRBV3-1/TRBV3-2 | TGTGCCAGCAGCCCGACGGCGGGACTAGCGGGACGGGGGGATGAGCAGTTCTTC | CASSPTAGLAGRGDEQFF
- | - | TRBJ1-2 | 16 | TRBV24-1 | TGTGCCACCAGTGAGTTAACAGGGCGAGGCTACTATGGCTACACCTTC | CATSELTGRGYYGYTF
- | TRBD1 | TRBJ1-1 | 15 | TRBV5-1 | TGCGCCAGCAGCTTGGAAGGGGGACAGGGAAGGGAAGCTTTCTTT | CASSLEGGQGREAFF
- | TRBD1 | TRBJ1-4 | 17 | TRBV4-1 | TGCGCCAGCAGCCACTCACAGGGGGCTCGATCTAATGAAAAACTGTTTTTT | CASSHSQGARSNEKLFF
- | TRBD1 | TRBJ2-7 | 13 | TRBV27 | TGTGCCAGCAGTGCCGACAGGGGCTACGAGCAGTACTTC | CASSADRGYEQYF